Described below is a single TCR beta chain sequence and its context. Its target is not known. Data came from immunoSEQ multiplex PCR; TCRdb stores just in-frame clones and leaves some out. Of roughly 30,000 clones in the sample, more than 75% were seen once. This record comes from a study of a mutant IDH1 vaccine in newly diagnosed glioma. About the study: With temozolomide cycles, or 4-6 weeks after radiotherapy alone, vaccination was started. Patients under treatment included around 60% males and roughly 40% females and had a mean age of approximately 40 years.

As to time point: week 35, safety follow-up. The study gave 300 ug of mutant IDH1 20-mer peptide per vaccine dose, with topical imiquimod. Patients had eight vaccinations, in weeks 1, 3, 5, 7, 11, 15, 19 and 23. Per germline, CDR1 SGHRS and CDR2 YFSETQ. The CDR3 is 15 residues long. V lost 0 bases to trimming and J lost 4 bases; unmatched junction nucleotides: 7. This TCR was sampled from a middle-aged woman with glioma. The genes are TRBV5-1 and TRBJ2-7, with 7 bases that match TRBD2. The specimen comprised PBMCs, sampled from a glioma patient whose treatment included an IDH1 peptide vaccine. The chain's CDR3 is CASSLVGGGLYEQYF. In DNA, the CDR3 is TGCGCCAGCAGCTTGGTGGGCGGGGGACTATACGAGCAGTACTTC.